These 7 T cell receptor beta chains originate from one sample sequenced in a study of cytomegalovirus exposure and HLA in healthy donors. The assay was immunoSEQ multiplex PCR, and TCRdb's table has in-frame clones only and misses some. This sample has roughly 330,000 clones; about nine tenths occur once, and the top ten carry roughly 1.2%. The sequenced sample was PBMCs. These TCRs come from a woman aged 25 to 39 in good health and CMV-seropositive.

This chain connects TRBV9 to TRBJ2-2; no clear D gene. The V gene's germline CDR1 is SGDLS and CDR2 YYNGEE. This CDR3 has 14 amino acids. With 0 bases removed from V and 3 bases from J, the gap between germline ends came to 6 bases. In DNA form, the CDR3 reads TGTGCCAGCAGCGTAGCCGAGTACACCGGGGAGCTGTTTTTT. Translated: CASSVAEYTGELFF.

The table lists this clone with a few counts. The gene calls are TRBV2 and TRBJ2-3; perhaps D is TRBD1 or TRBD2 (6 bases each). The V gene's germline CDR1 is SNHLY and CDR2 FYNNEI. CDR3 length: 17 amino acids. The V end lost 7 bases, the J end lost 4 bases, and 24 bases lay between the germline ends. The CDR3 spells CASNPVPPGAVADTQYF. CDR3 coding DNA: TGTGCCAGCAACCCCGTACCCCCGGGGGCAGTGGCAGATACGCAGTATTTT.

DNA of the CDR3: TGTGCCAGCAGCCAAGAACAGGGGGCACGAGAAAAACTGTTTTTT. This encodes CASSQEQGAREKLFF. The chain carries TRBV4-2 and TRBJ1-4, with TRBD1 matching over 9 bases. The CDR3 is 15 residues long. From germline, CDR1 is LGHNA and CDR2 YNFKEQ. J gave up 8 bases and V 0 bases, and 4 bases lay outside the gene matches.

J is TRBJ2-7 and V is TRBV19; 9 bases line up with TRBD1. The CDR3 length is 12 residues. The V segment lost 10 bases and the J segment 4 bases; nucleotides outside the gene matches: 5. Germline CDR1 reads LNHDA; CDR2 reads SQIVND (reference sequence). The CDR3: CATGTGPYEQYF. The CDR3 DNA reads TGTGCCACCGGGACAGGGCCGTACGAGCAGTACTTC. Combining the CDR3 with reference TRBV19 and TRBJ2-7 gives the whole variable domain DGGITQSPKYLFRKEGQNVTLSCEQNLNHDAMYWYRQDPGQGLRLIYYSQIVNDFQKGDIAEGYSVSREKKESFPLTVTSAQKNPTAFYLCATGTGPYEQYFGPGTRLTVT.

The chain couples TRBV6-1 to TRBJ1-4, with no clear D. V was trimmed by 7 bases and J by 6 bases, leaving 18 bases between them. Germline V lookup: CDR1 MNHNS, CDR2 SASEGT. There are 15 residues in the CDR3. CDR3: CASTRSRRGYEKLFF. As DNA, the CDR3 is TGTGCCAGCACTCGAAGCAGGCGGGGATATGAAAAACTGTTTTTT.

This sequence joins TRBV7-3 and TRBJ2-1; D uncertain. From germline, CDR1 is SGHTA and CDR2 FQGTGA. The germline V and J ends were trimmed by 5 bases and 4 bases, with 12 bases remaining between them. This CDR3 has 14 amino acids. The DNA for the CDR3 is TGTGCCAGCAGCCCAACGACGGCTTACAATGAGCAGTTCTTC. Its translation: CASSPTTAYNEQFF.

The CDR3 region has the DNA TGTGCCAGTAGGTCGCGCATAGCGGGAGATGGGTCGAACGAGCAGTACTTC. The encoded protein is CASRSRIAGDGSNEQYF. The chain joins TRBV19 to TRBJ2-7; TRBD2 matches 9 bases. The CDR3 length is 17 residues. After removal of 6 bases from V and 5 bases from J, the junction contained 17 bases not matched to a gene. The germline CDR1 and CDR2 sequences are LNHDA and SQIVND (reference sequence). Together with reference TRBV19 and TRBJ2-7, the CDR3 gives the full variable domain: DGGITQSPKYLFRKEGQNVTLSCEQNLNHDAMYWYRQDPGQGLRLIYYSQIVNDFQKGDIAEGYSVSREKKESFPLTVTSAQKNPTAFYLCASRSRIAGDGSNEQYFGPGTRLTVT.